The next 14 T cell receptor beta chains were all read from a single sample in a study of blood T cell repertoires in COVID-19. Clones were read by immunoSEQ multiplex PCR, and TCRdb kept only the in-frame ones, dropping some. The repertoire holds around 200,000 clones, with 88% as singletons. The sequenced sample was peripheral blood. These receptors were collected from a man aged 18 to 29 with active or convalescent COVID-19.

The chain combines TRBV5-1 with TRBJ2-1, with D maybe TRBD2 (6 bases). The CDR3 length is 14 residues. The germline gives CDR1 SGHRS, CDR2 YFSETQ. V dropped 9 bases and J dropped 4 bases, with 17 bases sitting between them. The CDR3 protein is CATSVDGSYNEQFF. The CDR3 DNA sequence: TGCGCCACCTCCGTCGACGGGAGTTACAATGAGCAGTTCTTC.

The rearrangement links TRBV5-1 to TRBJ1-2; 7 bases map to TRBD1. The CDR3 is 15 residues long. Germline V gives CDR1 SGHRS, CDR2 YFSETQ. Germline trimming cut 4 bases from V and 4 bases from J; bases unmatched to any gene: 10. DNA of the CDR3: TGCGCCAGCAGCCCCCTTCAGGGGGGAAGCTATGGCTACACCTTC. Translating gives CASSPLQGGSYGYTF.

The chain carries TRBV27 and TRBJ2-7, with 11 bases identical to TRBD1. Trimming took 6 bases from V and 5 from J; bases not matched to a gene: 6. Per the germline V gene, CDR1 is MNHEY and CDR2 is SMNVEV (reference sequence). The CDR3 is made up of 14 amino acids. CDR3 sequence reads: CASSPRTGGNEQYF. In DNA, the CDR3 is TGTGCCAGCAGCCCTAGGACAGGGGGCAACGAGCAGTACTTC.

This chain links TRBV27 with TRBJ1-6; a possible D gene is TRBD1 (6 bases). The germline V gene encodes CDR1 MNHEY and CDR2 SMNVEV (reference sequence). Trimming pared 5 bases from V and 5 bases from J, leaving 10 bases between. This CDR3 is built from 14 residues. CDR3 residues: CASSPRTDNSPLHF. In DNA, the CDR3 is TGTGCCAGCAGTCCCCGGACAGATAATTCACCCCTCCACTTT.

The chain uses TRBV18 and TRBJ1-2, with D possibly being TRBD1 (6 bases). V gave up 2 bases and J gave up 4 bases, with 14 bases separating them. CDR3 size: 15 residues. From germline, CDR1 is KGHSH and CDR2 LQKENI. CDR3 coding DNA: TGTGCCAGCTCACCATCCAAGACAGGAGGCTATGGCTACACCTTC. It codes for CASSPSKTGGYGYTF.

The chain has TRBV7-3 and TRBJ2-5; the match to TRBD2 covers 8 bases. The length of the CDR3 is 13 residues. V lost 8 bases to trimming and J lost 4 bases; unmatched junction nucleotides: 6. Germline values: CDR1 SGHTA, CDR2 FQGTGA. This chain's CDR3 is CASPGRGVETQYF. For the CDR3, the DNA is TGTGCCAGCCCCGGGAGGGGTGTAGAGACCCAGTACTTC.

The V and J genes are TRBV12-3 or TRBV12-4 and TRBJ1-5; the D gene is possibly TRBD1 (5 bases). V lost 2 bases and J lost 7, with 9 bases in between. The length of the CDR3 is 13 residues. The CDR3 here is CASSLQGGQPQHF. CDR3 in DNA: TGTGCCAGCAGTTTACAGGGAGGACAGCCCCAGCATTTT.

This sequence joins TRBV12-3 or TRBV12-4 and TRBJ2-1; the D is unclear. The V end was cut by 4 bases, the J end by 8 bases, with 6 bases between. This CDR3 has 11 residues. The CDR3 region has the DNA TGTGCCAGCAGTTCCTGGCATGAGCAGTTCTTC. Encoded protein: CASSSWHEQFF.

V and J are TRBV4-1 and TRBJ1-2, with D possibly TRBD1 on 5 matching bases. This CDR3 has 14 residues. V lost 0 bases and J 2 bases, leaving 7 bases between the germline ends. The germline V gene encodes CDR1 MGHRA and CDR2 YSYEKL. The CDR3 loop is CASSQERGNYGYTF. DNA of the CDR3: TGCGCCAGCAGCCAAGAGCGGGGGAACTATGGCTACACCTTC.

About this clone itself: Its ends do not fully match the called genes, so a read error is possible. The CDR3 bases are TGTGCCAGCAGGGAAGGGGAGACTGAAGCTTTCTTT. Amino acids: CASREGETEAFF. The V and J genes are TRBV6-1 and TRBJ1-1, with D possibly being TRBD1 (5 bases). Germline V gene lookup returns CDR1 MNHNS and CDR2 SASEGT. This CDR3 comprises 12 residues.

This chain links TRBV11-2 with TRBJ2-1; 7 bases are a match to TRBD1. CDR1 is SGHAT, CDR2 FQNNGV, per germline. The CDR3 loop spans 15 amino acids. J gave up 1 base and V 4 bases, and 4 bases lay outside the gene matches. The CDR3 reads CASSSNRGSYNEQFF. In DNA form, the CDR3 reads TGTGCCAGCAGCTCGAACAGGGGTTCCTACAATGAGCAGTTCTTC.

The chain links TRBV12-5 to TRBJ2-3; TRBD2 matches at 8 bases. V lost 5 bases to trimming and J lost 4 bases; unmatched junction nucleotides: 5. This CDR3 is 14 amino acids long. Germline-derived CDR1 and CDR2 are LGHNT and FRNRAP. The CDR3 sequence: CASGPREGADTQYF. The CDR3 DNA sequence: TGTGCTAGTGGTCCTCGGGAGGGGGCAGATACGCAGTATTTT.

The CDR3 protein is CASSPFGQDQETQYF. In DNA form, the CDR3 reads TGTGCCAGCAGCCCGTTTGGACAAGACCAAGAGACCCAGTACTTC. The genes are TRBV3-1 (or the pseudogene TRBV3-2) and TRBJ2-5; the D gene is possibly TRBD1 (5 bases). V dropped 4 bases and J dropped 0 bases, with 12 bases sitting between them. CDR3 size: 15 residues. CDR1 and CDR2 (germline): LGHDT, YNNKEL (reference sequence).

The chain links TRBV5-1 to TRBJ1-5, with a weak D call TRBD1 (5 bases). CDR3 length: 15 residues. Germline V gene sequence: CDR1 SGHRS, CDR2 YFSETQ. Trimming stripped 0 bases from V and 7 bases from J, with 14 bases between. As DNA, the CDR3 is TGCGCCAGCAGCTTGGACTCCGGGGCGGGGCAGCCCCAGCATTTT. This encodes CASSLDSGAGQPQHF.